This is a list of T cell receptor beta chains from one sample in a study of T cell repertoires in cytomegalovirus infection. TCRdb re-called the reads through MiXCR, storing one row per CDR3 protein. The data show 380,000 or so distinct CDR3 sequences, roughly 34% seen once. The antigens of these receptors remain unknown. Material: cultured PBMCs, obtained from culture after CMV antigen stimulation. The receptors originated from a human donor in good health (CMV status not recorded). Some clones in this sample may be carry-over from other donors' samples. The CDR3 runs from the conserved cysteine through the conserved F or W.

V gene: TRBV19; J gene: TRBJ2-1; CDR3 protein: CATSSTGVNEQFF
V gene: TRBV6-4; J gene: TRBJ2-3; CDR3 protein: CASSGTSGTDTQYF
V gene: TRBV24-1; J gene: TRBJ2-1; CDR3 protein: CATSGTGTSSSYNEQFF
V gene: TRBV7-2; J gene: TRBJ2-3; CDR3 protein: CASSRAGGPDTQYF
V gene: TRBV27; J gene: TRBJ2-4; CDR3 protein: CASKLAGVGNIQYF
V gene: TRBV18; J gene: TRBJ2-7; CDR3 protein: CASSPYVSRQGSPYEQYF
V gene: TRBV2; J gene: TRBJ2-2; CDR3 protein: CASSEAASGNTGELFF
V gene: TRBV4-2; J gene: TRBJ2-7; CDR3 protein: CASSQEGHSGSGSYEQYF
V gene: TRBV20-1; J gene: TRBJ2-3; CDR3 protein: CSASRPVTAVIDTQYF
V gene: TRBV7-2; J gene: TRBJ2-3; CDR3 protein: CASSLRGRGTDTQYF
V gene: TRBV28; J gene: TRBJ2-5; CDR3 protein: CASSQPRGGETQYF
V gene: TRBV7-8; J gene: TRBJ1-5; CDR3 protein: CASSSGRGKGNQPQHF
V gene: TRBV27; J gene: TRBJ2-7; CDR3 protein: CASSDSGYSYEQYF
V gene: TRBV9; J gene: TRBJ2-3; CDR3 protein: CASSEATGVTDTQYF
V gene: TRBV6-2/TRBV6-3; J gene: TRBJ2-3; CDR3 protein: CASRSVAGAPDTQYF
V gene: TRBV27; J gene: TRBJ1-2; CDR3 protein: CASSLRGGQNYGYTF
V gene: TRBV7-9; J gene: TRBJ1-4; CDR3 protein: CASSSPVVPEKLFF
V gene: TRBV4-1; J gene: TRBJ2-1; CDR3 protein: CASSQPPSGSRYNEQFF
V gene: TRBV7-2; J gene: TRBJ1-1; CDR3 protein: CASSLKRTHTEAFF
V gene: TRBV7-9; J gene: TRBJ2-3; CDR3 protein: CASSSRQDTQYF
V gene: TRBV7-8; J gene: TRBJ1-5; CDR3 protein: CASSLSGTGNQPQHF
V gene: TRBV28; J gene: TRBJ1-2; CDR3 protein: CAIGRGNYGYTF
V gene: TRBV7-2; J gene: TRBJ2-1; CDR3 protein: CASSLQLSIREQFF
V gene: TRBV27; J gene: TRBJ1-2; CDR3 protein: CASSLGGAYGYTF
V gene: TRBV7-2; J gene: TRBJ1-3; CDR3 protein: CASSLDPPKVGNTIYF
V gene: TRBV7-3; J gene: TRBJ2-1; CDR3 protein: CASSMLGRAGYNEQFF
V gene: TRBV6-2/TRBV6-3; J gene: TRBJ2-1; CDR3 protein: CASSKTSGLYNEQFF
V gene: TRBV4-1; J gene: TRBJ2-5; CDR3 protein: CASSQDLLAGVETQYF
V gene: TRBV12-3/TRBV12-4; J gene: TRBJ2-1; CDR3 protein: CASSQRDRGQPF
V gene: TRBV10-3; J gene: TRBJ2-1; CDR3 protein: CAINEGGSSYNEQFF
V gene: TRBV7-2; J gene: TRBJ1-2; CDR3 protein: CASSLVTVDGYTF
V gene: TRBV7-2; J gene: TRBJ2-3; CDR3 protein: CASSPGLGNTDTQYF
V gene: TRBV10-3; J gene: TRBJ2-5; CDR3 protein: CAISESNGWETQYF
V gene: TRBV6-2/TRBV6-3; J gene: TRBJ2-7; CDR3 protein: CASKLAYEQYF
V gene: TRBV5-1; J gene: TRBJ2-1; CDR3 protein: CASSFSSGRADKYEQFF
V gene: TRBV12-3/TRBV12-4; J gene: TRBJ1-1; CDR3 protein: CASTADLTEAFF
V gene: TRBV28; J gene: TRBJ1-5; CDR3 protein: CASSLRQTDQPQHF
V gene: TRBV5-1; J gene: TRBJ2-3; CDR3 protein: CASSLYKGQTTDTQYF
V gene: TRBV7-2; J gene: TRBJ1-1; CDR3 protein: CASTTWGGGTEAFF
V gene: TRBV12-3/TRBV12-4; J gene: TRBJ2-7; CDR3 protein: CASSIGLAGKYEQYF
V gene: TRBV6-8; J gene: TRBJ1-4; CDR3 protein: CASSDGGFRPRAKLFF